These 13 T cell receptor beta chains originate from one sample sequenced in a study of cytotoxic CD8 clonotypes in ibrutinib-treated CLL. TCRdb's copy holds only in-frame clones and misses some; the assay was immunoSEQ multiplex PCR. The table lists around 70,000 clones, roughly 80% of them singletons. The sample was PBMCs, taken after 24 months of ibrutinib treatment. Every receptor here comes from a human donor with chronic lymphocytic leukemia.

V and J are TRBV9 and TRBJ2-1; D is unclear. CDR1 is SGDLS, CDR2 YYNGEE, per germline. The ends were cut back, 0 bases at V and 2 bases at J, with 9 bases in the middle. The CDR3 spans 15 residues. The CDR3 bases are TGTGCCAGCAGCGTAGGATGGCAGCCCTACAATGAGCAGTTCTTC. Amino acids: CASSVGWQPYNEQFF.

V is TRBV6-6 and J is TRBJ1-2; 9 bases line up with TRBD1. Germline-derived CDR1 and CDR2 are MNHNY and SVGAGI (reference sequence). CDR3 length: 13 residues. The J segment lost 6 bases and the V segment lost 5 bases, leaving 4 bases of the junction unmatched. CDR3 residues: CASSGDRGNGYTF. The CDR3 DNA reads TGTGCCAGCAGTGGCGACAGGGGGAATGGCTACACCTTC.

The gene calls are TRBV5-5 and TRBJ1-2; D remains unclear. The V and J ends lost 4 bases and 8 bases respectively, with 15 bases between them. This CDR3 contains 13 residues. Germline V lookup: CDR1 SGHKS, CDR2 YYEKEE (reference sequence). The DNA for the CDR3 is TGTGCCAGCAGCCCAGACCTAAACCGGGGCTACACCTTC. Protein sequence: CASSPDLNRGYTF.

The chain employs TRBV4-3 and TRBJ2-1, with 10 bases matching TRBD2. Germline V lookup: CDR1 LGHNA, CDR2 YSLEER. V lost 0 bases to trimming and J lost 4 bases; unmatched junction nucleotides: 9. This CDR3 comprises 18 residues. CDR3 sequence: CASSQDASGSLGYNEQFF. The CDR3, as DNA: TGCGCCAGCAGCCAAGACGCTAGCGGGAGTTTGGGGTACAATGAGCAGTTCTTC.

In this sample, this clone turned up a few times. The chain is built from TRBV5-1 and TRBJ2-2, with 14 bases matching TRBD2. V dropped 3 bases and J dropped 6; count of bases not matched to a gene: 4. This CDR3 has 16 residues. Germline loops: CDR1 SGHRS, CDR2 YFSETQ. CDR3 region: CASSSGTSGRSGELFF. The CDR3 DNA sequence: TGCGCCAGCAGCTCGGGGACTAGCGGGAGATCCGGGGAGCTGTTTTTT.

This clone was seen only a few times. The chain employs TRBV5-6 and TRBJ1-5; TRBD1 might be the D (5 bases). The V end lost 1 base, the J end lost 3 bases, and 8 bases lay between the germline ends. This CDR3 is built from 14 residues. The germline V gene has CDR1 SGHDT and CDR2 YYEEEE. CDR3 region: CASSLQGPNQPQHF. The DNA of the CDR3 is TGTGCCAGCAGCTTGCAGGGACCCAATCAGCCCCAGCATTTT.

This sequence joins TRBV5-1 and TRBJ2-6; D assignment may be TRBD1 or TRBD2 (6 bases each). Germline V lookup: CDR1 SGHRS, CDR2 YFSETQ. Between the trimmed V and J ends, which lost 1 base and 3 bases, there was a span of 14 bases. The CDR3 consists of 17 residues. The CDR3 loop reads CASSLTLQGLGANVLTF. In DNA form, the CDR3 reads TGCGCCAGCAGCTTGACCTTACAGGGACTTGGGGCCAACGTCCTGACTTTC.

This chain joins TRBV19 and TRBJ2-2, with no clear D. V was clipped by 1 base and J by 2 bases, with 8 bases between them. The CDR3 is 15 residues long. CDR1 is LNHDA, CDR2 SQIVND, per germline (reference sequence). Here the CDR3 DNA reads TGTGCCAGTAGTATAGGAGCGCATAACACCGGGGAGCTGTTTTTT. This gives the protein CASSIGAHNTGELFF.

V usage is TRBV7-6 and J usage is TRBJ2-4; D remains unclear. Trimming left V 0 bases short and J 7 bases short, with 13 bases between. Germline-derived CDR1 and CDR2 are SGHVS and FNYEAQ. This CDR3 contains 15 residues. The CDR3 bases are TGTGCCAGCAGCTTAGCGCCCCAACCAAGGAACATTCAGTACTTC. It yields the protein CASSLAPQPRNIQYF.

This clone was recorded only once. DNA of the CDR3: TGCGCCAGCAGCCACGAACTAGCGGGAAGTTCCTACGAGCAGTACTTC. As protein: CASSHELAGSSYEQYF. V gene TRBV4-1 combines with J gene TRBJ2-7; 10 bases map to TRBD2. This CDR3 region has 16 residues. Germline V gene data show CDR1 as MGHRA and CDR2 as YSYEKL. The V segment lost 3 bases and the J segment 1 base; nucleotides outside the gene matches: 6.

CDR3 in amino acids: CASSHRQADMNTEAFF. CDR3 DNA: TGTGCCAGCTCACACCGACAGGCGGATATGAACACTGAAGCTTTCTTT. The chain carries TRBV18 and TRBJ1-1, with a tentative D call TRBD1 (6 bases). Germline V gives CDR1 KGHSH, CDR2 LQKENI. The CDR3 consists of 16 residues. The V gene lost 4 bases and the J gene lost 0 bases, with 15 bases spanning the gap.

The count of this clone is one. This sequence joins TRBV15 and TRBJ2-1; D perhaps matches TRBD2 (6 bases). Trimming cost V 4 bases and J 11 bases, with 12 bases left between them. Germline loops: CDR1 LNHNV, CDR2 YYDKDF (reference sequence). The CDR3 has 12 residues. CDR3 loop: CATSNPGGKQFF. CDR3 in DNA: TGTGCCACCAGCAACCCAGGAGGGAAGCAGTTCTTC.

This clone has a count of ten or more. V is TRBV6-5 and J is TRBJ2-7, with TRBD2 matching 10 bases. This CDR3 has 16 residues. Trimming removed 4 bases from V and 6 bases from J; junction bases left unmatched: 12. Germline loops: CDR1 MNHEY, CDR2 SVGAGI. In DNA, the CDR3 is TGTGCCAGCAGTTCCCTTGGGGAGCGGGAGGGCCTCGAGCAGTACTTC. Amino acid sequence: CASSSLGEREGLEQYF.